A single TCR beta chain is shown here with its context. The data derive from a study of control samples from healthy donors and cancer patients. TCRdb's copy holds only in-frame clones and misses some; the assay was immunoSEQ multiplex PCR. Among over 150,000 clones, roughly 94% were seen once, and the ten largest hold around 1.3%. The clonotype was recovered from a woman younger than 35 in good health. Material for sequencing was blood.

CDR3 nucleotides: TGTGCCAGCAGTGAGGCCCTTGTTGAGGCTAACTATGGCTACACCTTC. Protein: CASSEALVEANYGYTF. The chain has TRBV28 and TRBJ1-2; D remains ambiguous. V lost 5 bases and J lost 0, with 16 bases in between. CDR1 is MDHEN and CDR2 is SYDVKM in the germline V gene. The CDR3 length is 16 residues.